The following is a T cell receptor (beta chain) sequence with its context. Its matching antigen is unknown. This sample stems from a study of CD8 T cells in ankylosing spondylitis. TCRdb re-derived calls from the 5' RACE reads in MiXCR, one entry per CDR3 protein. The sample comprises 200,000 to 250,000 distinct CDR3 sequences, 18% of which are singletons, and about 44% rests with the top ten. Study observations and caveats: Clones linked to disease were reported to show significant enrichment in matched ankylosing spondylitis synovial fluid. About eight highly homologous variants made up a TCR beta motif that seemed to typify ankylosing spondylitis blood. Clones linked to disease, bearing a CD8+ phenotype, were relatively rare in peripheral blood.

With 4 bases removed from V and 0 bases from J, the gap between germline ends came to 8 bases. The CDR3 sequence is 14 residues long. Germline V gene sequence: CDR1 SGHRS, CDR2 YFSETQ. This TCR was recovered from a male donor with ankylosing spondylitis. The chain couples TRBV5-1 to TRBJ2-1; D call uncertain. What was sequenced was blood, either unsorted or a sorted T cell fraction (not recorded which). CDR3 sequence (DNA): TGCGCCAGCAGCCCCCTAAGCTCCTACAATGAGCAGTTCTTC. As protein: CASSPLSSYNEQFF. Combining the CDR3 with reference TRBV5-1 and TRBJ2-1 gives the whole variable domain KAGVTQTPRYLIKTRGQQVTLSCSPISGHRSVSWYQQTPGQGLQFLFEYFSETQRNKGNFPGRFSGRQFSNSRSEMNVSTLELGDSALYLCASSPLSSYNEQFFGPGTRLTVL.